What follows are 27 T cell receptor beta chains derived from one specimen sequenced in a study of brain T cells in children with intractable seizures. This sample's time point: blood from clinic visit 5 months post-surgery; TSC patient then seizure free. The table came from immunoSEQ multiplex PCR; TCRdb's copy has only in-frame clones and leaves some out. The data contain 340,000 or so clones, 93% of them singletons. The specimen comprised peripheral blood, sampled more than 4 months after surgery. The receptors derive from a boy under two years old with tuberous sclerosis and intractable seizures.

CDR3 DNA: TGTGCCAGCAGCTTAGTGGGCGAAAGACAGTACTTC. It yields the protein CASSLVGERQYF. The chain links TRBV11-2 to TRBJ2-7; D not certain. Trimming cost V 1 base and J 10 bases, with 11 bases left between them. Germline assignment: CDR1 SGHAT and CDR2 FQNNGV. The CDR3 length is 12 residues.

The chain recombines TRBV4-1 with TRBJ1-5, with D possibly being TRBD1 (6 bases). Trimming left V 0 bases short and J 1 base short, with 16 bases between. The CDR3 is 18 residues long. Germline V gene lookup returns CDR1 MGHRA and CDR2 YSYEKL. The CDR3 spells CASSQEGRGGQSNQPQHF. The CDR3 bases are TGCGCCAGCAGCCAAGAAGGGAGGGGGGGGCAGAGCAATCAGCCCCAGCATTTT.

The chain carries TRBV2 and TRBJ2-1, with 10 bases matching TRBD2. V lost 2 bases and J lost 0; bases outside the gene matches: 19. The CDR3 length is 22 residues. CDR1 and CDR2 (germline): SNHLY, FYNNEI. The CDR3, as DNA: TGTGCCAGCAGTGAAAACAAATTCAGGGCTGAGACTAGCGGGCGCTCCTACAATGAGCAGTTCTTC. As protein: CASSENKFRAETSGRSYNEQFF.

This rearrangement joins TRBV7-6 to TRBJ1-1; a weak D match, TRBD1 (6 bases). In germline, CDR1 is SGHVS, CDR2 FNYEAQ. CDR3 length: 14 residues. V lost 1 base to trimming and J lost 1 base, with 7 bases between them. CDR3 nucleotide sequence: TGTGCCAGCAGCTTAGGGGGGCCGAACACTGAAGCTTTCTTT. It yields the protein CASSLGGPNTEAFF.

The V and J genes are TRBV19 and TRBJ2-3; D is ambiguous. The ends were cut back, 8 bases at V and 3 bases at J, with 9 bases in the middle. The germline CDR1 and CDR2 sequences are LNHDA and SQIVND (reference sequence). The CDR3 has 12 amino acids. The CDR3: CASGFGTDTQYF. The CDR3 nucleotides read TGTGCCAGTGGGTTTGGTACAGATACGCAGTATTTT.

This chain connects TRBV5-1 to TRBJ1-4; D perhaps matches TRBD1 (5 bases). Germline V lookup: CDR1 SGHRS, CDR2 YFSETQ. This CDR3 region has 17 residues. V was trimmed by 5 bases and J by 7 bases, leaving 24 bases between them. Here the CDR3 reads CASSPQTLDSPGEKLFF. The CDR3 nucleotides are TGCGCCAGCAGTCCTCAAACGCTCGACAGCCCCGGTGAAAAACTGTTTTTT. Complete variable domain (other parts from reference TRBV5-1 and TRBJ1-4): KAGVTQTPRYLIKTRGQQVTLSCSPISGHRSVSWYQQTPGQGLQFLFEYFSETQRNKGNFPGRFSGRQFSNSRSEMNVSTLELGDSALYLCASSPQTLDSPGEKLFFGSGTQLSVL.

The rearrangement uses TRBV28 and TRBJ2-4, with D perhaps matching TRBD1 (6 bases). Germline-derived CDR1 and CDR2 are MDHEN and SYDVKM. This CDR3 contains 17 residues. With 1 base removed from V and 1 base from J, the gap between germline ends came to 14 bases. The CDR3: CASSLFWGLGAKNIQYF. The CDR3 region has the DNA TGTGCCAGCAGTTTATTCTGGGGGCTGGGGGCCAAAAACATTCAGTACTTC.

This chain uses TRBV10-1 with TRBJ2-3, with D perhaps TRBD2 (5 bases). Trimming took off 0 bases at V and 1 base at J, with 14 bases between the two ends. Germline V gene data show CDR1 as WNHNN and CDR2 as SYGVQD (reference sequence). This CDR3 is built from 17 residues. CDR3 DNA: TGCGCCAGCAGTGAGTCCACTCGGGAAGAAGGCACAGATACGCAGTATTTT. It encodes CASSESTREEGTDTQYF.

This clone was detected once. CDR3 amino acids: CASSPAGTGGGYTF. CDR3 DNA: TGTGCCAGTAGCCCCGCCGGGACAGGGGGAGGCTACACCTTC. This chain connects TRBV19 to TRBJ1-2, with TRBD1 matching over 11 bases. The CDR3 loop spans 14 amino acids. V shed 6 bases, J shed 8 bases, and the junction held 8 bases outside the gene matches. Germline V gene sequence: CDR1 LNHDA, CDR2 SQIVND (reference sequence).

This rearrangement joins TRBV25-1 to TRBJ2-7; 9 positions agree with TRBD1. The CDR3 is 13 amino acids. Trimming at V came to 5 bases and at J to 4 bases, leaving 3 bases not matched to a gene. In germline, CDR1 is MGHDK, CDR2 SYGVNS. The chain's CDR3 is CASSIQGAYEQYF. The CDR3 nucleotides are TGTGCCAGCAGTATACAGGGGGCATACGAGCAGTACTTC.

This clone was detected once. J is TRBJ1-5 and V is TRBV6-2 or TRBV6-3; D not resolved. In germline, CDR1 is MNHEY, CDR2 SVGEGT. CDR3 length equals 18 residues. Trimming cost V 1 base and J 1 base, with 17 bases left between them. CDR3 protein: CASSYYGVGFGSNQPQHF. CDR3 DNA: TGTGCCAGCAGTTACTACGGGGTTGGGTTTGGAAGCAATCAGCCCCAGCATTTT.

This clone has only one observation. The chain joins TRBV7-3 to TRBJ2-3; 9 nucleotides line up with TRBD2. This CDR3 has 15 residues. Unmatched junction bases numbered 5, after V lost 3 bases and J lost 4 bases. Germline V gene lookup returns CDR1 SGHTA and CDR2 FQGTGA. In DNA, the CDR3 is TGTGCCAGCAGCTTTGGACTAGCGTGGCCAGATACGCAGTATTTT. Amino acids: CASSFGLAWPDTQYF.

The chain carries TRBV13 and TRBJ2-1; 8 nucleotides match TRBD2. Germline values: CDR1 PRHDT, CDR2 FYEKMQ (reference sequence). This CDR3 has 12 residues. V shed 5 bases, J shed 9 bases, and the junction held 3 bases outside the gene matches. The CDR3 here is CASSRLAFEQFF. The CDR3 nucleotides are TGTGCCAGCAGCCGACTAGCGTTTGAGCAGTTCTTC.

The J gene is TRBJ1-2, the V gene TRBV19; 7 positions agree with TRBD1. V lost 5 bases and J lost 4; bases outside the gene matches: 13. Germline V gene data show CDR1 as LNHDA and CDR2 as SQIVND (reference sequence). The CDR3 extends over 16 amino acids. For the CDR3, the DNA is TGTGCCAGTAGTCCCCCATGGAGAGGGGGCACCTATGGCTACACCTTC. This gives the protein CASSPPWRGGTYGYTF.

The chain couples TRBV19 to TRBJ1-1; D is ambiguous. The CDR3 extends over 14 amino acids. CDR1 and CDR2 from the germline V gene are LNHDA and SQIVND (reference sequence). With 6 bases removed from V and 2 bases from J, the gap between germline ends came to 13 bases. For the CDR3, the DNA is TGTGCCAGTAGCACCGAATTGAGAAACACTGAAGCTTTCTTT. Translating gives CASSTELRNTEAFF.

The chain recombines TRBV20-1 with TRBJ2-3, with TRBD2 identical over 10 bases. The CDR3 loop spans 16 amino acids. J was trimmed by 8 bases and V by 3 bases; bases with no gene match: 14. CDR1 is DFQATT, CDR2 SNEGSKA, per germline (reference sequence). The CDR3 region is CSASGVAGGLGGTQYF. Written as DNA, the CDR3 is TGCAGTGCTAGTGGGGTAGCGGGAGGCCTTGGGGGTACGCAGTATTTT.

V gene TRBV7-2 combines with J gene TRBJ2-7; 8 nucleotides agree with TRBD2. The J segment lost 5 bases and the V segment lost 5 bases, leaving 8 bases of the junction unmatched. Germline loops: CDR1 SGHTA, CDR2 FQGNSA. CDR3 size: 14 residues. CDR3 coding DNA: TGTGCCAGCAGCCCAGCGGGAGCATGGGACGAGCAGTACTTC. It codes for CASSPAGAWDEQYF.

This clone was counted a single time. The CDR3 protein is CASSQGEQFF. CDR3 coding DNA: TGTGCCAGCAGCCAGGGTGAGCAGTTCTTC. The chain uses TRBV3-1 (or the pseudogene TRBV3-2) and TRBJ2-1, with D uncertain. Trimming shortened V by 3 bases and J by 9 bases, and 3 bases separated the two germline ends. Per germline, CDR1 LGHDT and CDR2 YNNKEL (reference sequence). The CDR3 has 10 residues.

Here the CDR3 DNA reads TGTGCCAGCAGTCCCCACGCCGGAGTCACTGAAGCTTTCTTT. This codes for CASSPHAGVTEAFF. V is TRBV6-2 or TRBV6-3 and J is TRBJ1-1, with D unclear. The CDR3 covers 14 residues. Germline CDR1 MNHEY, CDR2 SVGEGT. Trimming stripped 5 bases from V and 4 bases from J, with 14 bases between.

This chain uses TRBV19 with TRBJ1-1; the D is unclear. CDR3 length: 16 residues. V was cut by 4 bases and J by 2 bases, with 17 bases left in between. Germline V gives CDR1 LNHDA, CDR2 SQIVND (reference sequence). CDR3 DNA: TGTGCCAGTAGTACCCGACGGGTAGTCGTCAACACTGAAGCTTTCTTT. This encodes CASSTRRVVVNTEAFF.

This clone was found once. This chain uses TRBV25-1 with TRBJ2-7, with unresolved D. The CDR3 extends over 11 amino acids. Trimming shortened V by 4 bases and J by 5 bases, and 6 bases separated the two germline ends. Germline CDR1 is MGHDK and CDR2 is SYGVNS. The CDR3 region has the DNA TGTGCCAGCAGTGTAGGCCACGAGCAGTACTTC. This sequence encodes CASSVGHEQYF.

This chain's CDR3 is CASSPRDSRSGNTIYF. CDR3 coding DNA: TGTGCCAGCAGCCCCCGGGACTCCCGCTCTGGAAACACCATATATTTT. The gene calls are TRBV14 and TRBJ1-3, with D maybe TRBD1 (5 bases). Germline V gene lookup returns CDR1 SGHDN and CDR2 FVKESK. The CDR3 runs to 16 residues. Trimming cost V 4 bases and J 0 bases, with 13 bases left between them.

The chain employs TRBV7-6 and TRBJ2-7; 7 positions match TRBD1. Unmatched junction bases numbered 12, after V lost 5 bases and J lost 5 bases. The CDR3 consists of 15 residues. The V gene's germline CDR1 is SGHVS and CDR2 FNYEAQ. The CDR3 nucleotides read TGTGCCAGCAGCCCCCACAGGGGTGGCCTTAACGAGCAGTACTTC. It yields the protein CASSPHRGGLNEQYF. Based on the CDR3 plus reference TRBV7-6 and TRBJ2-7, the full variable domain is GAGVSQSPRYKVTKRGQDVALRCDPISGHVSLYWYRQALGQGPEFLTYFNYEAQQDKSGLPNDRFSAERPEGSISTLTIQRTEQRDSAMYRCASSPHRGGLNEQYFGPGTRLTVT.

The J gene is TRBJ2-1, the V gene TRBV30; 9 bases fit TRBD2. This CDR3 spans 13 amino acids. J gave up 6 bases and V 1 base, and 1 base lay outside the gene matches. Germline loops: CDR1 GTSNPN, CDR2 SVGIG (reference sequence). CDR3 loop: CAWSETSGNEQFF. Written as DNA, the CDR3 is TGTGCCTGGAGTGAGACTAGCGGCAATGAGCAGTTCTTC.

The V and J genes are TRBV6-5 and TRBJ2-7; D is unclear. The CDR3 runs to 15 residues. Between the trimmed V and J ends, which lost 0 bases and 2 bases, there was a span of 11 bases. The germline V gene encodes CDR1 MNHEY and CDR2 SVGAGI. In nucleotides, the CDR3 is TGTGCCAGCAGTTACTCGCTTTCAGGCACCTACGAGCAGTACTTC. Translating gives CASSYSLSGTYEQYF.

This chain links TRBV10-3 with TRBJ1-1, with TRBD1 as a possible D gene (6 bases). Germline V gives CDR1 ENHRY, CDR2 SYGVKD. V was cut by 11 bases and J by 3 bases, with 16 bases left in between. The CDR3 is 13 residues long. The CDR3 DNA reads as TGTGCCTCCTGGGACACGGATTACACTGAAGCTTTCTTT. Its protein is CASWDTDYTEAFF.

The genes are TRBV18 and TRBJ2-7; D not resolved. The CDR3 is 13 amino acids. Trimming stripped 2 bases from V and 2 bases from J, with 7 bases between. Germline loops: CDR1 KGHSH, CDR2 LQKENI. For the CDR3, the DNA is TGTGCCAGCTCACCATTCAGTACCTACGAGCAGTACTTC. It is translated as CASSPFSTYEQYF.